Presented here are 21 T cell receptor beta chains from one specimen sequenced in a study of post-analysis software for immune sequencing data. Sequencing libraries made from TCR beta cDNA carried unique molecular identifiers. TCRdb reprocessed the PCR reads via MiXCR and lists one record per CDR3 protein. In the table there are hundreds of thousands of distinct CDR3 sequences, 59% of which are singletons. No antigen has been assigned to these receptors. Notes on the study in general: Patients carried 4 or 5 TRBV segments more frequently than controls did, and TRBV5-6, TRBV5-1 and TRBV20-1 were among them.

The sequenced sample was blood. The receptors stem from a girl between 2 and 10 years old with multiple sclerosis.

In this sample, this clonotype turned up once. The chain carries TRBV11-3 and TRBJ2-1; D is ambiguous. CDR3 length equals 13 residues. V lost 1 base and J 4 bases, leaving 5 bases between the germline ends. Germline CDR1 SGHNT, CDR2 YENEEA. As DNA, the CDR3 is TGTGCCAGCAGCTTAGGAATGTACAATGAGCAGTTCTTC. It codes for CASSLGMYNEQFF.

This chain uses TRBV20-1 with TRBJ2-5; a possible D gene is TRBD2 (6 bases). The CDR3 consists of 12 residues. Germline lookup yields CDR1 DFQATT and CDR2 SNEGSKA (reference sequence). Trimming left V 6 bases short and J 11 bases short, with 19 bases between. The CDR3 loop reads CSATGTGSEQYF. CDR3 DNA: TGCAGTGCCACCGGGACTGGTTCTGAGCAGTACTTC.

The chain links TRBV5-1 to TRBJ2-1; 13 nucleotides align to TRBD2. Trimming at V came to 4 bases and at J to 0 bases, leaving 16 bases not matched to a gene. CDR3 size: 21 residues. Germline loops: CDR1 SGHRS, CDR2 YFSETQ. CDR3 DNA: TGCGCCAGCAGCCTGGGAACTAGCGGGGGGGCGGTAAGACACTCCTACAATGAGCAGTTCTTC. Its protein is CASSLGTSGGAVRHSYNEQFF.

The J gene is TRBJ2-7, the V gene TRBV12-3 or TRBV12-4; the match to TRBD2 covers 10 bases. CDR3 length: 16 amino acids. V lost 6 bases, J lost 2 bases, and 10 bases stayed unmatched. The CDR3 is CASSLEVSGRAYEQYF. In nucleotides, the CDR3 is TGTGCCAGCAGCCTGGAGGTAAGCGGGAGGGCCTACGAGCAGTACTTC.

This clonotype has ten or more counts. The chain carries TRBV29-1 and TRBJ2-3; D remains ambiguous. This CDR3 region has 12 residues. Trimming removed 7 bases at V and 3 bases at J, with 11 bases between. Germline CDR1 SQVTM, CDR2 ANQGSEA. CDR3 protein: CSARRGTDTQYF. CDR3 in DNA: TGCAGCGCCAGGCGTGGGACAGATACGCAGTATTTT.

The count of this clonotype is one. V and J are TRBV5-4 and TRBJ2-5; 10 bases map to TRBD2. Germline-derived CDR1 and CDR2 are SGHNT and YYREEE (reference sequence). Unmatched junction bases numbered 4, after V lost 0 bases and J lost 2 bases. This CDR3 has 16 amino acids. The CDR3 sequence is CASSLVQRGGQETQYF. In nucleotides, the CDR3 is TGTGCCAGCAGCTTGGTCCAGCGGGGGGGGCAAGAGACCCAGTACTTC. Full variable domain (outside the CDR3, taken from reference TRBV5-4 and TRBJ2-5): ETGVTQSPTHLIKTRGQQVTLRCSSQSGHNTVSWYQQALGQGPQFIFQYYREEENGRGNFPPRFSGLQFPNYSSELNVNALELDDSALYLCASSLVQRGGQETQYFGPGTRLLVL.

This clonotype was observed a handful of times. The gene calls are TRBV6-2 or TRBV6-3 and TRBJ2-5; 10 bases match TRBD2. The CDR3 runs to 17 residues. Losses at the gene ends were 6 bases for V and 4 bases for J; bases not matched to a gene: 14. Germline values: CDR1 MNHEY, CDR2 SVGEGT. The CDR3 coding sequence is TGTGCCAGCAGGACTCAGCGGGAGGGCTCCCCGATAGAGACCCAGTACTTC. It encodes CASRTQREGSPIETQYF.

The chain uses TRBV6-2 or TRBV6-3 and TRBJ2-1, with D possibly being TRBD2 (6 bases). Looked up from germline, CDR1 is MNHEY and CDR2 is SVGEGT. Trimming removed 6 bases at V and 3 bases at J, with 27 bases between. The CDR3 is made up of 19 amino acids. CDR3 in DNA: TGTGCCAGCAGCCAACCAGGAGGACTACAAAGACGGCTCTACAATGAGCAGTTCTTC. Protein product: CASSQPGGLQRRLYNEQFF.

This chain connects TRBV12-3 or TRBV12-4 to TRBJ1-5, with TRBD1 matching over 7 bases. CDR3 length equals 17 residues. V was clipped by 6 bases and J by 0 bases; unmatched bases: 11. The CDR3 coding sequence is TGTGCCAGCAGCCCAAAACAGGGGAAGGATAGCAATCAGCCCCAGCATTTT. Its translation: CASSPKQGKDSNQPQHF.

This clonotype was recorded once. V and J are TRBV6-2 or TRBV6-3 and TRBJ2-3, with unresolved D. This CDR3 region has 12 residues. The V gene's germline CDR1 is MNHEY and CDR2 SVGEGT. Trimming took 7 bases from V and 4 from J, leaving 9 bases between them. CDR3 residues: CASKIRADTQYF. The CDR3 DNA is TGTGCCAGCAAGATCCGGGCAGATACGCAGTATTTT.

The chain carries TRBV5-1 and TRBJ1-1; no clear D. Germline lookup yields CDR1 SGHRS and CDR2 YFSETQ. The CDR3 consists of 13 residues. The V end was cut by 7 bases, the J end by 1 base, with 11 bases between. The CDR3 spells CASATEGNTEAFF. CDR3 nucleotides: TGCGCCAGCGCTACGGAGGGGAACACTGAAGCTTTCTTT.

This clonotype was recorded a few times. The genes are TRBV29-1 and TRBJ2-3; 7 nucleotides agree with TRBD1. Germline V lookup: CDR1 SQVTM, CDR2 ANQGSEA. The CDR3 covers 16 residues. The V and J ends lost 3 bases and 5 bases, in that order; junction bases with no gene match: 14. The CDR3 bases are TGCAGCGTTGATAGTGTTGAGGGGGCGCAAGAAGATACGCAGTATTTT. This encodes CSVDSVEGAQEDTQYF.

This chain links TRBV7-9 with TRBJ2-7, with D maybe TRBD1 (6 bases). Germline CDR1 is SEHNR and CDR2 is FQNEAQ (reference sequence). The CDR3 totals 16 residues. Deletions cut 5 bases from V and 0 bases from J, with 17 bases between. The CDR3 DNA sequence: TGTGCCAGCAGCACTCAACCAGGGGCCCTCTCCTACGAGCAGTACTTC. Its translation is CASSTQPGALSYEQYF.

The chain combines TRBV20-1 with TRBJ2-1; 11 bases match TRBD2. V was clipped by 3 bases and J by 2 bases; unmatched bases: 3. The germline gives CDR1 DFQATT, CDR2 SNEGSKA (reference sequence). The CDR3 length is 15 residues. The CDR3 spells CSASQLAGAYNEQFF. CDR3 nucleotides: TGCAGTGCTAGCCAACTAGCGGGGGCCTACAATGAGCAGTTCTTC.

This chain uses TRBV6-6 with TRBJ1-5, with D perhaps TRBD1 (6 bases). The length of the CDR3 is 15 residues. With 5 bases removed from V and 0 bases from J, the gap between germline ends came to 11 bases. Looked up from germline, CDR1 is MNHNY and CDR2 is SVGAGI (reference sequence). As DNA, the CDR3 is TGTGCCAGCAGTAGGGACACAAATAGCAATCAGCCCCAGCATTTT. This encodes CASSRDTNSNQPQHF.

The count of this clonotype is one. The DNA of the CDR3 is TGTGCCAGCAGCCCCTCCCACTTTAATGAAAAACTGTTTTTT. This gives the protein CASSPSHFNEKLFF. The genes are TRBV3-1 and TRBJ1-4; D is unclear. The germline V gene encodes CDR1 LGHDT and CDR2 YNNKEL (reference sequence). The V end was cut by 4 bases, the J end by 4 bases, with 10 bases between. The CDR3 is 14 residues long.

The V and J genes are TRBV12-3 or TRBV12-4 and TRBJ2-3, with 7 bases matching TRBD2. The CDR3 is 17 residues long. The junction had 13 bases not matched to a gene; V was cut back by 7 bases and J by 0 bases. CDR3 nucleotide sequence: TGTGCCAGCACGGACGTTACAACTAGCGACAGCACAGATACGCAGTATTTT. Amino acid sequence: CASTDVTTSDSTDTQYF.

The chain links TRBV19 to TRBJ2-2; D not resolved. The V end was cut by 5 bases, the J end by 3 bases, with 10 bases between. Germline lookup yields CDR1 LNHDA and CDR2 SQIVND (reference sequence). This CDR3 has 14 residues. This CDR3 reads CASSSGRHTGELFF. The CDR3, as DNA: TGTGCCAGTAGTTCAGGACGGCACACCGGGGAGCTGTTTTTT. Together with reference TRBV19 and TRBJ2-2, the CDR3 gives the full variable domain: DGGITQSPKYLFRKEGQNVTLSCEQNLNHDAMYWYRQDPGQGLRLIYYSQIVNDFQKGDIAEGYSVSREKKESFPLTVTSAQKNPTAFYLCASSSGRHTGELFFGEGSRLTVL.

This clonotype was seen a few times. The chain links TRBV7-3 to TRBJ2-3; maybe TRBD2 (5 bases). CDR1 SGHTA and CDR2 FQGTGA come from the germline V gene. This CDR3 is built from 17 residues. Between the trimmed V and J ends, which lost 1 base and 1 base, there was a span of 15 bases. CDR3 nucleotide sequence: TGTGCCAGCAGCTTAAGGTGGGCGGGTAGCGGCACAGATACGCAGTATTTT. The encoded protein is CASSLRWAGSGTDTQYF.

A few counts support this clonotype. V usage is TRBV9 and J usage is TRBJ2-2; D might be TRBD2 (6 bases). There are 15 residues in the CDR3. V was trimmed by 5 bases and J by 8 bases, leaving 19 bases between them. Germline V gene data show CDR1 as SGDLS and CDR2 as YYNGEE. The CDR3 protein is CASSPGTTSSGELFF. The DNA for the CDR3 is TGTGCCAGCAGTCCCGGGACCACTAGCTCGGGGGAGCTGTTTTTT.

The chain is built from TRBV15 and TRBJ2-5; the match to TRBD1 covers 9 bases. Judging by the DNA end, TRBJ2-7 fits better; the J call may be wrong. Per germline, CDR1 LNHNV and CDR2 YYDKDF (reference sequence). The CDR3 spans 14 residues. In DNA form, the CDR3 reads TGTGCCACCTCGACACAGGGGGCTTCGTTCGAGCAGTACTTC. Translating gives CATSTQGASFEQYF.